The TCR beta chain described here comes from a study of cytotoxic CD8 clonotypes in ibrutinib-treated CLL. To note about this clone: At the DNA level, this CDR3 is encoded by other sequences in the same sample as well.

This CDR3 has 13 amino acids. Between the trimmed V and J ends, which lost 4 bases and 1 base, there was a span of 7 bases. Germline CDR1 reads SGHAT; CDR2 reads FQNNGV. Sequencing used immunoSEQ multiplex PCR; TCRdb keeps in-frame clones, though not all of them. The sample lists 250,000 to 350,000 clones, about 72% seen once, with about 5.3% in the top ten. This receptor was identified in a human donor with chronic lymphocytic leukemia. This sample comprised PBMCs, obtained at disease progression, from a patient treated with ibrutinib. V usage is TRBV11-2 and J usage is TRBJ1-1, with no clear D. The CDR3 coding sequence is TGTGCCAGCAGCTCTCGGACGAACACTGAAGCTTTCTTT. Its translation: CASSSRTNTEAFF.